These T cell receptor beta chains were read from a single sample in a study of T cell changes during pregnancy in multiple sclerosis. Profiling relied on immunoSEQ multiplex PCR, and the TCRdb table lists in-frame clones only, not all of them. The sample has approximately 85,000 clones, roughly 90% seen once. Sequenced material: peripheral blood, taken in the first trimester of pregnancy. These receptors all come from a female donor with multiple sclerosis, enrolled in a pregnancy study. CDR3s include the opening cysteine and the closing phenylalanine or tryptophan. A D gene is named only where the DNA matches it firmly. Clone size, where shown, is once, few, many, or a class for clones that have expanded.

>TRBV10-3|.|.|TRBJ1-1
TGTGCCATCAGTGAGTCCGGAGGAGCAGCTGAAGCTTTCTTT
CAISESGGAAEAFF
>TRBV12-5|TRBD2|.|TRBJ2-1
TGTGCTAGTGGTCTGGGACTAGCGGACAATGAGCAGTTCTTC
CASGLGLADNEQFF
>TRBV19|TRBD2|.|TRBJ2-1
TGTGCCAGTAGTATATCGCCCCGCGGACTAGCGGGGGCCCTAAATGAGCAGTTCTTC
CASSISPRGLAGALNEQFF
>TRBV18|TRBD2|.|TRBJ2-3
TGTGCCAGCTCACCCAGGGACTACACAGATACGCAGTATTTT
CASSPRDYTDTQYF
>TRBV7-6|TRBD2|.|TRBJ2-3
TGTGCCAGCAGCTTAGCCCCGGGACTAGCGGAGATCACAGATACGCAGTATTTT
CASSLAPGLAEITDTQYF
>TRBV5-1|TRBD2|.|TRBJ2-3
TGCGCCAGCAGGCAACTAGCGGGGGGGCTTGGCACAGATACGCAGTATTTT
CASRQLAGGLGTDTQYF
>TRBV30|.|.|TRBJ1-1
TGTGCCTGGAGTCGACGCGGGTCGACGAACACTGAAGCTTTCTTT
CAWSRRGSTNTEAFF
>TRBV6-1|.|.|TRBJ1-4
TGTGCCAGCAGTGACCAGGGGTCTTGGACTAATGAAAAACTGTTTTTT
CASSDQGSWTNEKLFF
>TRBV7-2|.|once|TRBJ1-2
TGTGCCAGCAGTTCATCGGGGGGGCTCGGCTACACCTTC
CASSSSGGLGYTF
>TRBV6-1|.|.|TRBJ2-1
TGTGCCAGCAGTGAGGCTGCAAACGAACCCTACAATGAGCAGTTCTTC
CASSEAANEPYNEQFF
>TRBV7-3|.|.|TRBJ2-5
TGTGCCAGCAGCTTCGACACTAGCACCGAGACCCAGTACTTC
CASSFDTSTETQYF
>TRBV2|.|.|TRBJ2-7
TGTGCCAGCAAAAGTTCCGGGTTTACCTACGAGCAGTACTTC
CASKSSGFTYEQYF
>TRBV7-2|TRBD1|.|TRBJ2-1
TGTGCCAGCAGCGTAGGATGGGGGACAGTTTTATACGAGCAGTTCTTC
CASSVGWGTVLYEQFF
>TRBV7-2|.|.|TRBJ1-5
TGTGCCAGCAGCGTCACTGGGCTTCAGCCCCAGCATTTT
CASSVTGLQPQHF
>TRBV5-4|TRBD2|.|TRBJ2-3
TGTGCCAGCAGCTTTTCTAGCGGGGGGACAGATACGCAGTATTTT
CASSFSSGGTDTQYF
>TRBV5-8|TRBD1|.|TRBJ2-2
TGTGCCAGCAGCCAGACAGGGTTGTATTCGGGGGAGCTGTTTTTT
CASSQTGLYSGELFF
>TRBV7-3|TRBD1|.|TRBJ2-2
TGTGCCAGCAGCTATGGGGACAGGGGAAAGAACACCGGGGAGCTGTTTTTT
CASSYGDRGKNTGELFF
>TRBV19|TRBD2|.|TRBJ2-7
TGTGCCAGTAGTAAGGGACTAGCGCACTACGAGCAGTACTTC
CASSKGLAHYEQYF
>TRBV4-3|TRBD1|.|TRBJ1-2
TGCGCCAGCAGCCCCGAAACAGGGGATCTAGTTCACACCTTC
CASSPETGDLVHTF
>TRBV29-1|.|.|TRBJ2-4
TGCAGCGTTGAAGCGGCAGGGATAGATAACATTCAGTACTTC
CSVEAAGIDNIQYF
>TRBV27|TRBD1|.|TRBJ1-2
TGTGCCAGCAGTTCTGGGACAGGGTCCCCTAACTATGGCTACACCTTC
CASSSGTGSPNYGYTF
>TRBV5-1|TRBD1|.|TRBJ2-7
TGCGCCAGCAGCCCGGACAGGGGGGGTTACGAGCAGTACTTC
CASSPDRGGYEQYF
>TRBV30|.|.|TRBJ1-5
TGTGCCTGGGGAGATAACAATCAGCCCCAGCATTTT
CAWGDNNQPQHF
>TRBV7-9|.|.|TRBJ1-2
TGTGCCAGCAGCGGACAATCCTATGGCTACACCTTC
CASSGQSYGYTF
>TRBV9|.|once|TRBJ2-5
TGTGCCAGCAGCGTAGGTCACAGCAGACAAGAGACCCAGTACTTC
CASSVGHSRQETQYF
>TRBV10-3|.|.|TRBJ1-1
TGTGCCATCAGCGGGGACGGGGGAGCTTTCTTT
CAISGDGGAFF
>TRBV27|.|.|TRBJ2-5
TGTGCCAGCAGCTCCCCGGCGGGCGGTACCAATGTAAAGACCCAGTACTTC
CASSSPAGGTNVKTQYF
>TRBV5-1|TRBD1|.|TRBJ2-7
TGCGCCAGCAGCTTGGCTCAGGGGGCGGGGGAGCAGTACTTC
CASSLAQGAGEQYF
>TRBV6-6|.|.|TRBJ2-7
TGTGCCAGCAGTTCACCTACAGGGTCCTACGAGCAGTACTTC
CASSSPTGSYEQYF
>TRBV5-6|.|.|TRBJ1-2
TGTGCCAGCAGCTTGACAGGGTTTGCTGGCTACACCTTC
CASSLTGFAGYTF
>TRBV2|.|once|TRBJ2-5
TGTGCCAGCAGTGAAAACGGCGAGGGGGCCCAGTACTTC
CASSENGEGAQYF
>TRBV2|.|.|TRBJ1-3
TGTGCCAGCAGGACAGACTCTGGAAACACCATATATTTT
CASRTDSGNTIYF
>TRBV5-6|TRBD2|.|TRBJ2-5
TGTGCCAGCAGCTTGATAGCGGGGGGGCCGAGGGAGACCCAGTACTTC
CASSLIAGGPRETQYF
>TRBV4-1|TRBD2|.|TRBJ2-4
TGCGCCAGCAGCCGGGGCGCAGCGGGGGGGTTTGTTCAGTACTTC
CASSRGAAGGFVQYF
>TRBV4-3|.|.|TRBJ2-7
TGCGCCAGCAGCCAAGACGGGGGAACCTACGAGCAGTACTTC
CASSQDGGTYEQYF
>TRBV2|TRBD2|.|TRBJ2-1
TGTGCCAGCAGTGGGCTAGCGGGACCCCGCTACAATGAGCAGTTCTTC
CASSGLAGPRYNEQFF
>TRBV6-4|TRBD1|.|TRBJ2-1
TGTGCCAGCAGTGACTCAGAAGACAGGGCCAATGAGCAGTTCTTC
CASSDSEDRANEQFF
>TRBV7-8|.|.|TRBJ1-2
TGTGCCAGCAGCAACCAGGGGTCCTATGGCTACACCTTC
CASSNQGSYGYTF
>TRBV6-4|TRBD2|.|TRBJ2-3
TGTGCCAGCAGTGAACTAGCGGGGGGTGATACGCAGTATTTT
CASSELAGGDTQYF
>TRBV5-6|TRBD2|.|TRBJ2-1
TGTGCCAGCAGCTTGGATGGACCGCTAGCGGGGGGGCAAAATGAGCAGTTCTTC
CASSLDGPLAGGQNEQFF
>TRBV27|TRBD2|.|TRBJ2-1
TGTGCCAGCAGTTCAGGGACTAGCGACGGTGAGCAGTTCTTC
CASSSGTSDGEQFF
>TRBV18|.|.|TRBJ2-5
TGTGCCAGCTCACCGAACGCACTTGATAAAGAGACCCAGTACTTC
CASSPNALDKETQYF
>TRBV18|TRBD1|.|TRBJ2-7
TGTGCCAGCTCACCGGAAGGGGACAGAACCGTCTACGAGCAGTACTTC
CASSPEGDRTVYEQYF
>TRBV11-1|TRBD2|.|TRBJ2-3
TGTGCCAGCAGCTTACTCGGGACTAGCGGGCCCACAGATACGCAGTATTTT
CASSLLGTSGPTDTQYF
>TRBV4-2|TRBD1|few|TRBJ1-1
TGTGCCAGCAGCCCCCGACAGGGGGCGTTATTAGACACTGAAGCTTTCTTT
CASSPRQGALLDTEAFF
>TRBV7-9|.|.|TRBJ1-6
TGTGCCAGCAGCTCGGGACACCTAGGGAATTCACCCCTCCACTTT
CASSSGHLGNSPLHF
>TRBV5-1|.|.|TRBJ1-6
TGCGCCAGCAGCTTGACAGGGCTTCAGAATTCACCCCTCCACTTT
CASSLTGLQNSPLHF
>TRBV6-4|.|.|TRBJ2-1
TGTGCCAGCAGTGATTCTACTAGCAGCCTACAGTTCTTC
CASSDSTSSLQFF
>TRBV27|TRBD2|.|TRBJ2-3
TGTGCCAGCAGTCAGCGGGAGGAGGCAGATACGCAGTATTTT
CASSQREEADTQYF
>TRBV7-2|.|.|TRBJ1-2
TGTGCCAGCAGCTTAGTCATGGGGCGCGAAAATGGCTACACCTTC
CASSLVMGRENGYTF
>TRBV5-1|.|.|TRBJ2-7
TGCGCCAGCAGCTTGGTGGGCGGGATGGCTTCCTACGAGCAGTACTTC
CASSLVGGMASYEQYF
>TRBV28|.|.|TRBJ2-3
TGTGCCAGCAGTTCTCGCCGGTATGGTTTTACGCCAGATACGCAGTATTTT
CASSSRRYGFTPDTQYF
>TRBV21-1|.|.|TRBJ2-7
TGTGCCAGCAGCAAAGCCAGACCAGGCTACGAGCAGTACTTC
CASSKARPGYEQYF
>TRBV6-7|.|.|TRBJ1-1
TGTGCCAGCACCACGGGGGGAGCAGACCCTGAAGCTTTCTTT
CASTTGGADPEAFF
>TRBV5-6|.|.|TRBJ2-6
TGTGCCAGCAGCCTGGCCGGGTCTGGGGCCAACGTCCTGACTTTC
CASSLAGSGANVLTF